This T cell receptor beta chain was identified during a study of shared clonotypes between healthy human individuals. Study in general: Serving as donors were a couple of women and a few men, whose ages spanned 18 to 49.

Germline loops: CDR1 SGDLS, CDR2 YYNGEE. The V and J ends lost 4 bases and 1 base respectively, with 11 bases between them. The CDR3 runs 14 residues. Deep was the level at which the assay was run. In the authors' workflow: Filtering was not the same, since immunoSEQ gave junction-only sequences without quality scores. TCRdb's table, derived via immunoSEQ multiplex PCR, lists solely in-frame clones and lacks some. The V and J calls and clone size are taken from that table; D and trimming were inferred from the DNA. Of a few million clones listed, 85% to 95% are singletons. Donors, without exception, were Caucasian adults residing in Nashville, Tennessee.

Sequenced: naive CD4+ T cells from PBMCs. This sample's subset: CD45RA+ positively selected. The gene calls are TRBV9 and TRBJ1-1; no firm D call. The sequence was collected from a man younger than 35 in good health. Some clones in this sample may be carry-over from other donors' samples. CDR3 sequence (DNA): TGTGCCAGCAGCACTCAGGACGGGAACACTGAAGCTTTCTTT. Translated, it gives CASSTQDGNTEAFF.